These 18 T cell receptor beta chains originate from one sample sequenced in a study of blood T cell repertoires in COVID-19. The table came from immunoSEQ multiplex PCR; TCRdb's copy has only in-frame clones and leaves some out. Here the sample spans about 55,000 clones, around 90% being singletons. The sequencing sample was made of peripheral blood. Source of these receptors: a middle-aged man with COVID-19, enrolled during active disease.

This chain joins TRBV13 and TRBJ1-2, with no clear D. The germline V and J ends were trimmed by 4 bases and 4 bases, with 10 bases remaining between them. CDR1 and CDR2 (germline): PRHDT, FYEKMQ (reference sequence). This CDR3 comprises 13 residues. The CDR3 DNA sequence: TGTGCCAGCAGCTCCATATACAGCTATGGCTACACCTTC. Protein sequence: CASSSIYSYGYTF. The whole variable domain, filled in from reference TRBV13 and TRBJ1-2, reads AAGVIQSPRHLIKEKRETATLKCYPIPRHDTVYWYQQGPGQDPQFLISFYEKMQSDKGSIPDRFSAQQFSDYHSELNMSSLELGDSALYFCASSSIYSYGYTFGSGTRLTVV.

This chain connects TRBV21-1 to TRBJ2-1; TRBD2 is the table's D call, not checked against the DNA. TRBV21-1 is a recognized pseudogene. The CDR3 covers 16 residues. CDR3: CASSKRGRDSYNEQFF. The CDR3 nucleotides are TGTGCCAGCAGCAAAAGAGGGCGAGATTCCTACAATGAGCAGTTCTTC.

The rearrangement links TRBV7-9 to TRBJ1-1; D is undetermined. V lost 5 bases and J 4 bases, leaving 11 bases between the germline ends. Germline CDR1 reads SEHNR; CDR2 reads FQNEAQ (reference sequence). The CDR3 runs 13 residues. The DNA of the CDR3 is TGTGCCAGCAGCCCTAAACCTCCCACTGAAGCTTTCTTT. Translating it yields CASSPKPPTEAFF.

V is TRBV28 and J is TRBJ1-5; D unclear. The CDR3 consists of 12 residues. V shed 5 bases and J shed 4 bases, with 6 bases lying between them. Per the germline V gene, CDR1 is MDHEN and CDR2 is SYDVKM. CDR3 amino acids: CASSPLNQPQHF. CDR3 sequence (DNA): TGTGCCAGCAGTCCGTTAAATCAGCCCCAGCATTTT.

In DNA form, the CDR3 reads TGTGCCTGGGGCCATCGGGACACCAACTATGGCTACACCTTC. It specifies CAWGHRDTNYGYTF. V and J are TRBV30 and TRBJ1-2; TRBD1 might be the D (6 bases). Trimming removed 5 bases at V and 2 bases at J, with 15 bases between. The length of the CDR3 is 14 residues. Germline CDR1 and CDR2: GTSNPN and SVGIG (reference sequence). The full variable domain, completed using reference TRBV30 and TRBJ1-2, is SQTIHQWPATLVQPVGSPLSLECTVEGTSNPNLYWYRQAAGRGLQLLFYSVGIGQISSEVPQNLSASRPQDRQFILSSKKLLLSDSGFYLCAWGHRDTNYGYTFGSGTRLTVV.

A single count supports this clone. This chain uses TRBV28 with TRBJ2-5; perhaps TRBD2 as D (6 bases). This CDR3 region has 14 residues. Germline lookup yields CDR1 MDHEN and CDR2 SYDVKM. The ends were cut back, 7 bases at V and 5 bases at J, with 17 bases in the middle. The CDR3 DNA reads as TGTGCCAGCATCGGGGCGGGGAACGGGGAGACCCAGTACTTC. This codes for CASIGAGNGETQYF.

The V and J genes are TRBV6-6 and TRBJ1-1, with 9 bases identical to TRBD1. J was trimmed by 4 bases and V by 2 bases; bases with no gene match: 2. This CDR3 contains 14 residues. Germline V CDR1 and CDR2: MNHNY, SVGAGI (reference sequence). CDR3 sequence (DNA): TGTGCCAGCAGTTACAGGACAGGGGCCACTGAAGCTTTCTTT. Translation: CASSYRTGATEAFF.

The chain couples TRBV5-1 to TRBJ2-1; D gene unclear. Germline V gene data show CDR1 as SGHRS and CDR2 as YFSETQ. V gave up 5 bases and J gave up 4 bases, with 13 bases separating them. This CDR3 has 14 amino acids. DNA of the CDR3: TGCGCCAGCAGGCGTGGGCTTACATACAATGAGCAGTTCTTC. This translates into CASRRGLTYNEQFF.

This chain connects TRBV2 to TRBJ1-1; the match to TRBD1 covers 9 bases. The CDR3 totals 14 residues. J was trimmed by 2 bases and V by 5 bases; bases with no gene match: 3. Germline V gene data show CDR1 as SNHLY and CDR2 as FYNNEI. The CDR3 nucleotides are TGTGCCAGCAGTCTACAGGGGGCAAACACTGAAGCTTTCTTT. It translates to CASSLQGANTEAFF.

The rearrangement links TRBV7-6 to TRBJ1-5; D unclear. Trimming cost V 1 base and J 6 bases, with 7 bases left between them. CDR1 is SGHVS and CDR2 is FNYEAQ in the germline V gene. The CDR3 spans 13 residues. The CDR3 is CASSLGGSQPQHF. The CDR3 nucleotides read TGTGCCAGCAGCTTAGGAGGTAGTCAGCCCCAGCATTTT.

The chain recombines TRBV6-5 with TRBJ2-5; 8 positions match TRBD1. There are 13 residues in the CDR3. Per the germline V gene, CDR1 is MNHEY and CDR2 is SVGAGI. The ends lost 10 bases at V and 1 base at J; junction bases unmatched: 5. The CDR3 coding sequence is TGTGCCACCGGGGGACAGGCCCAAGAGACCCAGTACTTC. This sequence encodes CATGGQAQETQYF.

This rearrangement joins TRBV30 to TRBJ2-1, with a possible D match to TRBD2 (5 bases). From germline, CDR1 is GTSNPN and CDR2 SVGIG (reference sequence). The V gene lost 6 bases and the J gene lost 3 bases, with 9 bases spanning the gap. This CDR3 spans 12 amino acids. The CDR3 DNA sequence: TGTGCCTGTGACTATTTCTACAATGAGCAGTTCTTC. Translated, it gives CACDYFYNEQFF.

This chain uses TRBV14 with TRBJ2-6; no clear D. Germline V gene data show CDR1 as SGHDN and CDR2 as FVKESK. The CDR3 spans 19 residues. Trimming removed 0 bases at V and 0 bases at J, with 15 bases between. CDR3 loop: CASSQDQYQVASGANVLTF. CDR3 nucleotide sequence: TGTGCCAGCAGCCAAGATCAATACCAGGTCGCCTCTGGGGCCAACGTCCTGACTTTC.

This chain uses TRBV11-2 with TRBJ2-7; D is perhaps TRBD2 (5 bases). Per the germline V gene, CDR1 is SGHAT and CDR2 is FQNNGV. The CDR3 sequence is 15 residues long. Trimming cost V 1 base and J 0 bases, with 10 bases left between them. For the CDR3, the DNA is TGTGCCAGCAGCTTAGCGGGGTTTCTCTCCTACGAGCAGTACTTC. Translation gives CASSLAGFLSYEQYF.

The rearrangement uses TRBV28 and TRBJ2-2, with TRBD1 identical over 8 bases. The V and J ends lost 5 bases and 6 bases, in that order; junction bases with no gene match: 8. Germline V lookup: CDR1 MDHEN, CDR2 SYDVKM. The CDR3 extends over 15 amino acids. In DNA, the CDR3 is TGTGCCAGCAGTATCCTACAGGGGGGCGCCGGGGAGCTGTTTTTT. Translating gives CASSILQGGAGELFF. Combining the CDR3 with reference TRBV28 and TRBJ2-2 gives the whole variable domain DVKVTQSSRYLVKRTGEKVFLECVQDMDHENMFWYRQDPGLGLRLIYFSYDVKMKEKGDIPEGYSVSREKKERFSLILESASTNQTSMYLCASSILQGGAGELFFGEGSRLTVL.

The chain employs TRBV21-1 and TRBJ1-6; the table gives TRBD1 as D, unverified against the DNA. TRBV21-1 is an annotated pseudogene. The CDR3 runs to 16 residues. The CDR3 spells CASSKPDDRGGSPLHF. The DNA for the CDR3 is TGTGCCAGCAGCAAACCGGACGACAGGGGTGGTTCACCCCTCCACTTT.

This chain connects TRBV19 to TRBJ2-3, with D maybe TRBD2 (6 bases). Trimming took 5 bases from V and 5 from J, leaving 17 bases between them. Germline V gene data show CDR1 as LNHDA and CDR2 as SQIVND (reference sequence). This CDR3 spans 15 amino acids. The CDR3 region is CASSRGRHEGDTQYF. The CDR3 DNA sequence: TGTGCCAGTAGTCGAGGGAGGCATGAAGGAGATACGCAGTATTTT. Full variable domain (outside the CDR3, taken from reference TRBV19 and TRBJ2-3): DGGITQSPKYLFRKEGQNVTLSCEQNLNHDAMYWYRQDPGQGLRLIYYSQIVNDFQKGDIAEGYSVSREKKESFPLTVTSAQKNPTAFYLCASSRGRHEGDTQYFGPGTRLTVL.

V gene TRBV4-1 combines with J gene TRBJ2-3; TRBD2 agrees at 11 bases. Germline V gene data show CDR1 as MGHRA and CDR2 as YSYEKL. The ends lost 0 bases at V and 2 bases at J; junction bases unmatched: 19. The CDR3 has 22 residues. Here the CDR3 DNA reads TGCGCCAGCAGCCAAGAGTGGGGCGGGGCATATAGACTAGCGGGGTACACAGATACGCAGTATTTT. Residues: CASSQEWGGAYRLAGYTDTQYF.